The rows below give T cell receptor beta chains drawn from one sample of a study of a mutant IDH1 vaccine in newly diagnosed glioma. Their antigen targets remain unknown. Assay used: immunoSEQ multiplex PCR; TCRdb lists only in-frame clones, some missing. The table includes some 56,000 clones, around 75% detected once. Specimen: PBMCs, collected from a glioma patient whose treatment included an IDH1 peptide vaccine. Receptor source: a man aged 50-59 years with glioma. CDR3s include the opening cysteine and the closing phenylalanine or tryptophan. D genes are given only for firm matches. Size is stated for part of the rows, as once, few or many counts, or as a class when the clone is expanded.

j_call: TRBJ1-2; clone_size: .; cdr3_length: 13; v_call: TRBV6-6; d_call: .; cdr3_nt: TGTGCCAGCAGTAGGCAGGCAGGCTATGGCTACACCTTC; cdr3_aa: CASSRQAGYGYTF
j_call: TRBJ2-2; clone_size: .; cdr3_length: 15; v_call: TRBV19; d_call: .; cdr3_nt: TGTGCCAGTAGTATAGGACGGGGGCGCCTCGGGGAGCTGTTTTTT; cdr3_aa: CASSIGRGRLGELFF
j_call: TRBJ1-5; clone_size: .; cdr3_length: 15; v_call: TRBV5-5; d_call: .; cdr3_nt: TGTGCCAGCAGCTTTGACGGGTCTCGGAATCAGCCCCAGCATTTT; cdr3_aa: CASSFDGSRNQPQHF
j_call: TRBJ2-2; clone_size: once; cdr3_length: 14; v_call: TRBV30; d_call: .; cdr3_nt: TGTGCCTGGAGAAAAGGGCAACCCACCGGGGAGCTGTTTTTT; cdr3_aa: CAWRKGQPTGELFF
j_call: TRBJ2-3; clone_size: once; cdr3_length: 15; v_call: TRBV5-1; d_call: TRBD2; cdr3_nt: TGCGCCAGCAGCCCGCAGGCGGGGGGCACAGATACGCAGTATTTT; cdr3_aa: CASSPQAGGTDTQYF
j_call: TRBJ2-2; clone_size: .; cdr3_length: 17; v_call: TRBV6-1; d_call: .; cdr3_nt: TGTGCCAGCAGTGTCGGGGGATTGGCCCGAAATAAGGGGGAGCTGTTTTTT; cdr3_aa: CASSVGGLARNKGELFF
j_call: TRBJ1-1; clone_size: once; cdr3_length: 17; v_call: TRBV7-8; d_call: .; cdr3_nt: TGTGCCAGCAGCTTAGTAGCCTTGGGACACCGAGACACTGAAGCTTTCTTT; cdr3_aa: CASSLVALGHRDTEAFF
j_call: TRBJ1-1; clone_size: few; cdr3_length: 15; v_call: TRBV5-6; d_call: TRBD1; cdr3_nt: TGTGCCAGCAGCTATGACAGGGGGCGATACACTGAAGCTTTCTTT; cdr3_aa: CASSYDRGRYTEAFF
j_call: TRBJ2-7; clone_size: .; cdr3_length: 14; v_call: TRBV2; d_call: .; cdr3_nt: TGTGCCAGCGAGGCCCAGGGGCCTCCCTACGAGCAGTACTTC; cdr3_aa: CASEAQGPPYEQYF
j_call: TRBJ1-2; clone_size: .; cdr3_length: 16; v_call: TRBV5-4; d_call: TRBD1; cdr3_nt: TGTGCCAGCAGATTGCAGGGACAGATACTTAACTATGGCTACACCTTC; cdr3_aa: CASRLQGQILNYGYTF
j_call: TRBJ2-1; clone_size: .; cdr3_length: 12; v_call: TRBV7-2; d_call: .; cdr3_nt: TGTGCCAGCAGCTTAGGCTACAATGAGCAGTTCTTC; cdr3_aa: CASSLGYNEQFF
j_call: TRBJ1-5; clone_size: .; cdr3_length: 14; v_call: TRBV11-2; d_call: .; cdr3_nt: TGTGCCAGCAGCTTAGCGACAGTGGGTCAGCCCCAGCATTTT; cdr3_aa: CASSLATVGQPQHF
j_call: TRBJ2-7; clone_size: .; cdr3_length: 18; v_call: TRBV18; d_call: TRBD2; cdr3_nt: TGTGCCAGCTCGGACCAGGCTCTAGCGGGGGGACCATCCTACGAGCAGTACTTC; cdr3_aa: CASSDQALAGGPSYEQYF
j_call: TRBJ2-1; clone_size: .; cdr3_length: 15; v_call: TRBV7-9; d_call: .; cdr3_nt: TGTGCCAGCAGCTCAGACAGGAGCTTCTACAATGAGCAGTTCTTC; cdr3_aa: CASSSDRSFYNEQFF
j_call: TRBJ1-4; clone_size: .; cdr3_length: 15; v_call: TRBV5-1; d_call: .; cdr3_nt: TGCGCCAGCAGCTTGGGGCGGGGGGCTAATGAAAAACTGTTTTTT; cdr3_aa: CASSLGRGANEKLFF
j_call: TRBJ2-1; clone_size: .; cdr3_length: 13; v_call: TRBV2; d_call: .; cdr3_nt: TGTGCCAGCAGTGGATCGACACTCCTTGAGCAGTTCTTC; cdr3_aa: CASSGSTLLEQFF
j_call: TRBJ2-7; clone_size: .; cdr3_length: 14; v_call: TRBV2; d_call: TRBD1; cdr3_nt: TGTGCCAGCAGGACAGGGGAGGCTAGTCGAGAGCAGTACTTC; cdr3_aa: CASRTGEASREQYF
j_call: TRBJ1-2; clone_size: few; cdr3_length: 15; v_call: TRBV7-2; d_call: .; cdr3_nt: TGTGCCAGCAGCTTATCCTCCGGGACAAGTTATGGCTACACCTTC; cdr3_aa: CASSLSSGTSYGYTF
j_call: TRBJ2-1; clone_size: .; cdr3_length: 13; v_call: TRBV13; d_call: .; cdr3_nt: TGTGCCAGCAGTCGACAGGAAAACCATGAGCAGTTCTTC; cdr3_aa: CASSRQENHEQFF
j_call: TRBJ2-2; clone_size: .; cdr3_length: 15; v_call: TRBV7-9; d_call: .; cdr3_nt: TGTGCCAGCAGCTTCGGACAGGCGGGGGCCGGGGAGCTGTTTTTT; cdr3_aa: CASSFGQAGAGELFF
j_call: TRBJ2-1; clone_size: .; cdr3_length: 16; v_call: TRBV29-1; d_call: .; cdr3_nt: TGCAGCGTGGGGAAGGGGGGAGGGAGCGCCTACAATGAGCAGTTCTTC; cdr3_aa: CSVGKGGGSAYNEQFF